These 27 T cell receptor beta chains were all obtained from the same sample, sequenced in a study of long-term antiretroviral therapy in people with HIV. The immunoSEQ assay was v3.0, run at survey level. The method was immunoSEQ multiplex PCR; TCRdb's version includes in-frame clones alone and lacks a portion of them. The data contain approximately 11,000 clones, around 89% of them singletons. The source was unsorted PBMCs, collected 0.2 years before starting antiretroviral therapy. The origin of the receptors is a woman aged 40 to 50 with HIV.

The chain has TRBV29-1 and TRBJ1-1; D uncertain. Germline loops: CDR1 SQVTM, CDR2 ANQGSEA. The V end was cut by 7 bases, the J end by 1 base, with 19 bases between. The CDR3 loop spans 15 amino acids. This CDR3 reads CSAGLRVTENTEAFF. Here the CDR3 DNA reads TGCAGCGCTGGACTACGGGTAACCGAGAACACTGAAGCTTTCTTT.

The genes are TRBV19 and TRBJ1-1, with D unresolved. V was cut by 4 bases and J by 5 bases, with 23 bases left in between. The CDR3 has 17 residues. Germline V CDR1 and CDR2: LNHDA, SQIVND (reference sequence). The CDR3 loop reads CASSSPPGRPRGTEAFF. The CDR3 DNA sequence: TGTGCCAGTAGTAGCCCCCCCGGACGACCCCGAGGGACTGAAGCTTTCTTT.

The gene calls are TRBV7-2 and TRBJ2-2; D is ambiguous. CDR3 size: 16 residues. With 0 bases removed from V and 1 base from J, the gap between germline ends came to 9 bases. Germline assignment: CDR1 SGHTA and CDR2 FQGNSA. The CDR3 here is CASSLASSGNTGELFF. Here the CDR3 DNA reads TGTGCCAGCAGCTTAGCGAGCAGTGGGAACACCGGGGAGCTGTTTTTT.

The V and J genes are TRBV7-9 and TRBJ2-5, with D perhaps TRBD2 (5 bases). CDR3 length: 16 residues. The germline V gene has CDR1 SEHNR and CDR2 FQNEAQ (reference sequence). V lost 3 bases to trimming and J lost 2 bases, with 16 bases between them. CDR3 sequence (DNA): TGTGCCAGCAGCTTTGTGGGGTCCGGGAAACAAGAGACCCAGTACTTC. This translates into CASSFVGSGKQETQYF. The whole variable domain, filled in from reference TRBV7-9 and TRBJ2-5, reads DTGVSQNPRHKITKRGQNVTFRCDPISEHNRLYWYRQTLGQGPEFLTYFQNEAQLEKSRLLSDRFSAERPKGSFSTLEIQRTEQGDSAMYLCASSFVGSGKQETQYFGPGTRLLVL.

V gene TRBV5-6 combines with J gene TRBJ2-3; tentative D call: TRBD2 (5 bases). The CDR3 covers 15 residues. Germline V gives CDR1 SGHDT, CDR2 YYEEEE. Trimming pared 4 bases from V and 1 base from J, leaving 13 bases between. The CDR3 bases are TGTGCCAGCAGCCCTGTGAGCGGAGGCACAGATACGCAGTATTTT. It is translated as CASSPVSGGTDTQYF.

The chain recombines TRBV30 with TRBJ2-5, with TRBD2 identical over 7 bases. Germline V CDR1 and CDR2: GTSNPN, SVGIG (reference sequence). CDR3 size: 14 residues. After removal of 0 bases from V and 3 bases from J, the junction contained 4 bases not matched to a gene. In nucleotides, the CDR3 is TGTGCCTGGAGTGTACGAGCGGGAAAAGAGACCCAGTACTTC. It specifies CAWSVRAGKETQYF.

The rearrangement joins TRBV4-3 to TRBJ2-3, with 15 nucleotides matching TRBD2. The CDR3 is 19 residues long. Germline CDR1 and CDR2: LGHNA and YSLEER. With 0 bases clipped from V and 5 bases from J, the junction kept 9 bases outside the gene matches. CDR3 in amino acids: CASSQEARTSGGGKDTQYF. CDR3 sequence (DNA): TGCGCCAGCAGCCAAGAGGCTAGGACTAGCGGGGGGGGTAAAGATACGCAGTATTTT.

A few counts support this clone. For the CDR3, the DNA is TGTGCCAGCAGCTCGGCGACAGGGAATTCACCCCTCCACTTT. Translating gives CASSSATGNSPLHF. The rearrangement uses TRBV5-4 and TRBJ1-6, with TRBD1 matching 7 bases. The CDR3 totals 14 residues. Trimming cost V 3 bases and J 7 bases; bases outside gene matches: 4. CDR1 is SGHNT, CDR2 YYREEE, per germline (reference sequence).

This sequence joins TRBV19 and TRBJ2-5; D unresolved. Looked up from germline, CDR1 is LNHDA and CDR2 is SQIVND (reference sequence). This CDR3 spans 12 amino acids. V was clipped by 6 bases and J by 4 bases, with 9 bases between them. CDR3 nucleotide sequence: TGTGCCAGTAGATTCAGTGGAGAGACCCAGTACTTC. As protein: CASRFSGETQYF.

The chain has TRBV7-9 and TRBJ2-7; 7 bases are a match to TRBD1. Per the germline V gene, CDR1 is SEHNR and CDR2 is FQNEAQ (reference sequence). V trimming: 5 bases; J trimming: 0 bases; junction bases outside the gene matches: 7. This CDR3 region has 15 residues. The CDR3 region is CASSLSGTVSYEQYF. For the CDR3, the DNA is TGTGCCAGCAGCCTCTCCGGGACAGTCTCCTACGAGCAGTACTTC.

The V call is TRBV5-5, the J call TRBJ1-1; D gene ambiguous. V lost 0 bases to trimming and J lost 10 bases, with 13 bases between them. The CDR3 contains 13 residues. The germline V gene has CDR1 SGHKS and CDR2 YYEKEE (reference sequence). DNA of the CDR3: TGTGCCAGCAGCTTGGAATCGGGCCTGGGAGCTTTCTTT. Amino acids: CASSLESGLGAFF.

This rearrangement joins TRBV9 to TRBJ2-6; TRBD1 is a possible D gene (5 bases). This CDR3 contains 17 residues. Germline CDR1 and CDR2: SGDLS and YYNGEE. V was clipped by 0 bases and J by 0 bases, with 10 bases between them. The CDR3 loop reads CASSVDAGPSGANVLTF. The CDR3 DNA reads as TGTGCCAGCAGCGTAGATGCAGGGCCCTCTGGGGCCAACGTCCTGACTTTC.

This clone came up a few times. The J gene is TRBJ1-6, the V gene TRBV30; 8 positions agree with TRBD1. CDR1 GTSNPN and CDR2 SVGIG come from the germline V gene (reference sequence). This CDR3 has 14 amino acids. J gave up 7 bases and V 4 bases, and 6 bases lay outside the gene matches. CDR3 sequence reads: CAWTRTGKNSPLHF. DNA of the CDR3: TGTGCCTGGACCCGGACAGGGAAAAATTCACCCCTCCACTTT.

V and J are TRBV28 and TRBJ2-3; D ambiguous. The CDR3 has 14 amino acids. Germline V gives CDR1 MDHEN, CDR2 SYDVKM. The ends were cut back, 3 bases at V and 0 bases at J, with 7 bases in the middle. CDR3 in amino acids: CASSFSGSTDTQYF. CDR3 in DNA: TGTGCCAGCAGTTTCTCTGGAAGCACAGATACGCAGTATTTT.

The chain is built from TRBV6-6 and TRBJ2-7, with D possibly being TRBD1 or TRBD2 (5 bases each). The CDR3 extends over 15 amino acids. Germline lookup yields CDR1 MNHNY and CDR2 SVGAGI (reference sequence). Trimming took 0 bases from V and 7 from J, leaving 16 bases between them. The CDR3 region is CASSYSLMGVGEQYF. The CDR3 DNA reads TGTGCCAGCAGTTACTCGTTGATGGGGGTGGGGGAGCAGTACTTC.

This clone occurred once. The chain uses TRBV4-3 and TRBJ2-7; TRBD2 is a possible D gene (6 bases). V gave up 2 bases and J gave up 6 bases, with 17 bases separating them. This CDR3 contains 15 residues. The germline V gene has CDR1 LGHNA and CDR2 YSLEER. This chain's CDR3 is CASSQYAGQWGEQYF. CDR3 in DNA: TGCGCCAGCAGCCAATATGCGGGGCAGTGGGGCGAGCAGTACTTC.

This clone was recorded once. The chain is built from TRBV20-1 and TRBJ1-2; D possibly corresponds to TRBD1 (5 bases). The V gene lost 6 bases and the J gene lost 2 bases, with 7 bases spanning the gap. Germline CDR1 DFQATT, CDR2 SNEGSKA (reference sequence). This CDR3 has 11 residues. Here the CDR3 DNA reads TGCAGTGCCAGGGCCAACTATGGCTACACCTTC. The encoded protein is CSARANYGYTF.

This sequence joins TRBV5-1 and TRBJ2-5, with 9 bases matching TRBD2. CDR1 SGHRS and CDR2 YFSETQ come from the germline V gene. The CDR3 is made up of 18 amino acids. V shed 4 bases and J 7 bases; nucleotides not matched to a gene: 20. The CDR3 here is CASSPTPLAGGRVGTQYF. The CDR3, as DNA: TGCGCCAGCAGCCCGACCCCACTGGCGGGGGGGCGGGTGGGGACCCAGTACTTC.

The rearrangement joins TRBV30 to TRBJ1-1; the D gene is possibly TRBD1 (5 bases). This CDR3 has 15 residues. Germline CDR1 and CDR2: GTSNPN and SVGIG (reference sequence). V shed 4 bases and J shed 5 bases, with 20 bases lying between them. In DNA, the CDR3 is TGTGCCTGGAACCTCCTTTGGGGGGTCGGGACTGAAGCTTTCTTT. Protein product: CAWNLLWGVGTEAFF. The whole variable domain, remainder taken from reference TRBV30 and TRBJ1-1, is SQTIHQWPATLVQPVGSPLSLECTVEGTSNPNLYWYRQAAGRGLQLLFYSVGIGQISSEVPQNLSASRPQDRQFILSSKKLLLSDSGFYLCAWNLLWGVGTEAFFGQGTRLTVV.

This chain connects TRBV19 to TRBJ1-1, with 8 bases lining up with TRBD1. Per germline, CDR1 LNHDA and CDR2 SQIVND (reference sequence). Germline trimming cut 6 bases from V and 0 bases from J; bases unmatched to any gene: 24. The CDR3 is 21 residues long. The DNA for the CDR3 is TGTGCCAGTAGAACAGGGGGGTCTGCCGGGATTGGCGGTGGAATGAACACTGAAGCTTTCTTT. Protein product: CASRTGGSAGIGGGMNTEAFF.

The V gene is TRBV7-9, the J gene TRBJ1-2, with D possibly TRBD1 on 5 matching bases. In germline, CDR1 is SEHNR, CDR2 FQNEAQ (reference sequence). V was cut by 8 bases and J by 4 bases, with 11 bases left in between. This CDR3 spans 12 amino acids. The CDR3 reads CASQGVGYGYTF. The CDR3, as DNA: TGTGCCAGCCAAGGGGTAGGCTATGGCTACACCTTC.

The gene calls are TRBV10-3 and TRBJ1-4, with TRBD1 identical over 10 bases. V was pared by 5 bases and J by 5 bases, with 2 bases of the junction left unmatched. Germline CDR1 is ENHRY and CDR2 is SYGVKD. This CDR3 contains 14 residues. The CDR3 sequence: CAISRTGGNEKLFF. DNA of the CDR3: TGTGCCATCAGTCGGACAGGGGGAAATGAAAAACTGTTTTTT.

This chain connects TRBV6-5 to TRBJ1-2, with D perhaps matching TRBD1 (6 bases). Trimming removed 6 bases from V and 4 bases from J, with 12 bases in between. Germline V lookup: CDR1 MNHEY, CDR2 SVGAGI. CDR3 length equals 13 residues. The CDR3 sequence: CASSLGQIYGYTF. The CDR3 DNA reads TGTGCCAGCAGCCTCGGACAGATCTATGGCTACACCTTC.

This chain uses TRBV9 with TRBJ1-2; D is unclear. The CDR3 extends over 12 amino acids. V was shortened by 3 bases and J by 5 bases, with 8 bases between the two germline ends. Per germline, CDR1 SGDLS and CDR2 YYNGEE. The CDR3 loop is CASSAVLYGYTF. The CDR3 DNA follows: TGTGCCAGCAGCGCCGTACTGTATGGCTACACCTTC.

CDR3 loop: CASSFLGQGTDTQYF. CDR3 bases: TGTGCCAGCAGCTTTCTAGGACAGGGCACAGATACGCAGTATTTT. The rearrangement joins TRBV13 to TRBJ2-3, with TRBD1 matching over 7 bases. There are 15 residues in the CDR3. Looked up from germline, CDR1 is PRHDT and CDR2 is FYEKMQ (reference sequence). Trimming at V came to 3 bases and at J to 1 base, leaving 4 bases not matched to a gene.

This chain links TRBV18 with TRBJ1-2; D remains unclear. Germline V gene data show CDR1 as KGHSH and CDR2 as LQKENI. CDR3 length: 18 residues. The V and J ends lost 0 bases and 4 bases respectively, with 21 bases between them. The chain's CDR3 is CASSPPSQRTHRGYGYTF. CDR3 DNA sequence: TGTGCCAGCTCACCACCGAGTCAGAGAACTCACCGGGGCTATGGCTACACCTTC.

The chain has TRBV29-1 and TRBJ1-1; D is unclear. The CDR3 runs 12 residues. Per germline, CDR1 SQVTM and CDR2 ANQGSEA. V lost 5 bases and J lost 1, with 8 bases in between. CDR3 sequence reads: CSVTDGNTEAFF. The CDR3 DNA sequence: TGCAGCGTTACGGACGGGAACACTGAAGCTTTCTTT. Looking up the rest from reference TRBV29-1 and TRBJ1-1 gives the full variable domain: SAVISQKPSRDICQRGTSLTIQCQVDSQVTMMFWYRQQPGQSLTLIATANQGSEATYESGFVIDKFPISRPNLTFSTLTVSNMSPEDSSIYLCSVTDGNTEAFFGQGTRLTVV.